The 23 T cell receptor beta chains in this list originate from one sample, sequenced in a study of shared T cell receptors in the human thymus. Profiling relied on immunoSEQ multiplex PCR, and the TCRdb table lists in-frame clones only, not all of them. Of hundreds of thousands of clones listed, about 84% are singletons. The same sample was also used in a study of human thymus T cells.

The sequencing sample was made of thymocytes. These receptors came from a boy under two years old with a congenital heart defect.

V and J are TRBV10-3 and TRBJ2-7, with a weak D call TRBD2 (5 bases). This CDR3 has 18 amino acids. V was clipped by 3 bases and J by 3 bases, with 24 bases between them. Germline V lookup: CDR1 ENHRY, CDR2 SYGVKD. DNA for the CDR3: TGTGCCATCAGTGACCATGAGGCACGGGATCTACTTCTCTACGAGCAGTACTTC. This translates into CAISDHEARDLLLYEQYF.

This chain connects TRBV5-1 to TRBJ2-7; perhaps TRBD1 as D (7 bases). Germline CDR1 is SGHRS and CDR2 is YFSETQ. The CDR3 runs to 16 residues. Trimming took 4 bases from V and 2 from J, leaving 19 bases between them. The CDR3 loop reads CASSLDGRGDTYEQYF. The CDR3, as DNA: TGCGCCAGCAGCCTGGACGGCAGGGGGGATACCTACGAGCAGTACTTC.

CDR3 nucleotide sequence: TGTGCCAGCAGCTTGATCAGGGCCAGCTCCTACGAGCAGTACTTC. It specifies CASSLIRASSYEQYF. This chain links TRBV5-6 with TRBJ2-7; maybe TRBD1 (5 bases). Looked up from germline, CDR1 is SGHDT and CDR2 is YYEEEE. V was trimmed by 1 base and J by 0 bases, leaving 11 bases between them. The CDR3 totals 15 residues.

This rearrangement joins TRBV7-3 to TRBJ2-3, with D maybe TRBD2 (6 bases). Germline V CDR1 and CDR2: SGHTA, FQGTGA. The CDR3 extends over 15 amino acids. Deletions cut 3 bases from V and 1 base from J, with 11 bases between. This CDR3 is CASSFLGGGTDTQYF. DNA of the CDR3: TGTGCCAGCAGCTTTCTGGGGGGTGGCACAGATACGCAGTATTTT.

This chain connects TRBV29-1 to TRBJ2-5, with 7 bases lining up with TRBD1. The CDR3 has 12 residues. J lost 5 bases, V lost 7 bases, and 7 bases had no gene match. The germline V gene has CDR1 SQVTM and CDR2 ANQGSEA. The CDR3 sequence is CSAIQGRETQYF. As DNA, the CDR3 is TGCAGCGCTATACAGGGGCGGGAGACCCAGTACTTC.

The CDR3 DNA is TGTGCCACCAGCAGAGAAAACAGGGGTGGGTACGAGCAGTACTTC. This encodes CATSRENRGGYEQYF. The chain joins TRBV15 to TRBJ2-7, with 7 bases identical to TRBD1. CDR1 is LNHNV and CDR2 is YYDKDF in the germline V gene (reference sequence). CDR3 length equals 15 residues. V dropped 0 bases and J dropped 4; count of bases not matched to a gene: 6.

This clone occurred a few times. The J gene is TRBJ2-7, the V gene TRBV19; 11 nucleotides match TRBD2. In germline, CDR1 is LNHDA, CDR2 SQIVND (reference sequence). V was clipped by 8 bases and J by 6 bases; unmatched bases: 6. The CDR3 spans 13 residues. DNA of the CDR3: TGTGCCAGTTCCGGGACTAGCGGCCTCGAGCAGTACTTC. Translation gives CASSGTSGLEQYF.

This sequence joins TRBV7-3 and TRBJ2-2, with 8 bases that match TRBD1. Trimming removed 4 bases from V and 3 bases from J; junction bases left unmatched: 13. CDR1 SGHTA and CDR2 FQGTGA come from the germline V gene. The CDR3 is 18 residues long. The CDR3 DNA reads as TGTGCCAGCAGCTCTGGACAGGGTCCTCCCTTTCACACCGGGGAGCTGTTTTTT. Protein product: CASSSGQGPPFHTGELFF.

The chain employs TRBV30 and TRBJ2-1; unclear D gene. Trimming removed 0 bases from V and 7 bases from J, with 4 bases in between. This CDR3 is 11 amino acids long. From germline, CDR1 is GTSNPN and CDR2 SVGIG (reference sequence). The DNA of the CDR3 is TGTGCCTGGAGTGTCGGTAATGAGCAGTTCTTC. This gives the protein CAWSVGNEQFF.

The chain carries TRBV11-3 and TRBJ2-7; D ambiguous. This CDR3 is built from 13 residues. Germline-derived CDR1 and CDR2 are SGHNT and YENEEA. Trimming took off 5 bases at V and 2 bases at J, with 10 bases between the two ends. CDR3 sequence reads: CASSPLPPYEQYF. CDR3 nucleotides: TGTGCCAGCAGCCCACTCCCGCCCTACGAGCAGTACTTC. The full variable domain, in which reference TRBV11-3 and TRBJ2-7 provide the parts outside the CDR3, is EAGVVQSPRYKIIEKKQPVAFWCNPISGHNTLYWYLQNLGQGPELLIRYENEEAVDDSQLPKDRFSAERLKGVDSTLKIQPAELGDSAVYLCASSPLPPYEQYFGPGTRLTVT.

V and J are TRBV5-1 and TRBJ2-1; D remains unclear. The CDR3 length is 13 residues. Germline V lookup: CDR1 SGHRS, CDR2 YFSETQ. The V end lost 3 bases, the J end lost 4 bases, and 8 bases lay between the germline ends. DNA of the CDR3: TGCGCCAGCAGCTGGTCCTATTACAATGAGCAGTTCTTC. Translating gives CASSWSYYNEQFF.

The V and J genes are TRBV19 and TRBJ2-1; a possible D gene is TRBD2 (6 bases). Germline V CDR1 and CDR2: LNHDA, SQIVND (reference sequence). CDR3 length: 15 amino acids. Between the trimmed V and J ends, which lost 6 bases and 0 bases, there was a span of 12 bases. The CDR3 reads CASSFGGSSYNEQFF. The CDR3 DNA reads TGTGCCAGTAGCTTTGGGGGGAGCTCCTACAATGAGCAGTTCTTC.

The J gene is TRBJ2-1, the V gene TRBV7-9; 11 nucleotides agree with TRBD2. The CDR3 is 14 residues long. CDR1 and CDR2 (germline): SEHNR, FQNEAQ (reference sequence). Trimming at V came to 11 bases and at J to 9 bases, leaving 12 bases not matched to a gene. The CDR3 DNA follows: TGTGCCCCGCGGGCTAGCGGGAGGCAGGGTGAGCAGTTCTTC. This encodes CAPRASGRQGEQFF.

The chain recombines TRBV5-6 with TRBJ1-2; a weak D match, TRBD1 (6 bases). The CDR3 is made up of 13 amino acids. V was trimmed by 4 bases and J by 4 bases, leaving 11 bases between them. Germline assignment: CDR1 SGHDT and CDR2 YYEEEE. The CDR3 DNA reads TGTGCCAGCAGCCTAACAGGGATCTATGGCTACACCTTC. It codes for CASSLTGIYGYTF.

The genes are TRBV29-1 and TRBJ2-5; TRBD2 aligns across 8 bases. V was pared by 6 bases and J by 5 bases, with 5 bases of the junction left unmatched. The CDR3 has 12 residues. CDR1 and CDR2 (germline): SQVTM, ANQGSEA. CDR3 region: CSVEREWETQYF. In DNA form, the CDR3 reads TGCAGCGTCGAGCGGGAGTGGGAGACCCAGTACTTC.

V and J are TRBV11-3 and TRBJ2-2; 14 bases align to TRBD2. CDR3 size: 17 residues. Germline values: CDR1 SGHNT, CDR2 YENEEA. V lost 5 bases to trimming and J lost 6 bases; unmatched junction nucleotides: 8. CDR3 nucleotides: TGTGCCAGCAGCCCCGGACTAGCGGGGGGACTGGCCGGGGAGCTGTTTTTT. Protein: CASSPGLAGGLAGELFF. Filled out from reference TRBV11-3 and TRBJ2-2, the complete variable domain reads EAGVVQSPRYKIIEKKQPVAFWCNPISGHNTLYWYLQNLGQGPELLIRYENEEAVDDSQLPKDRFSAERLKGVDSTLKIQPAELGDSAVYLCASSPGLAGGLAGELFFGEGSRLTVL.

The chain couples TRBV6-5 to TRBJ1-1, with D possibly TRBD1 on 5 matching bases. Deletions cut 0 bases from V and 1 base from J, with 12 bases between. Germline V gene lookup returns CDR1 MNHEY and CDR2 SVGAGI. The CDR3 consists of 16 residues. CDR3: CASSYSRAGPNTEAFF. CDR3 sequence (DNA): TGTGCCAGCAGTTACTCGAGAGCGGGGCCGAACACTGAAGCTTTCTTT.

The rearrangement joins TRBV5-1 to TRBJ2-5; 7 bases agree with TRBD2. Trimming cost V 7 bases and J 5 bases; bases outside gene matches: 14. CDR3 length equals 15 residues. Germline V gene lookup returns CDR1 SGHRS and CDR2 YFSETQ. The CDR3 loop reads CASALADYSWETQYF. DNA of the CDR3: TGCGCCAGCGCTCTAGCGGACTATTCCTGGGAGACCCAGTACTTC.

This clone has a handful of counts. The chain joins TRBV7-9 to TRBJ1-3; 7 nucleotides align to TRBD1. The CDR3 loop spans 16 amino acids. V was clipped by 2 bases and J by 4 bases; unmatched bases: 8. CDR1 and CDR2 from the germline V gene are SEHNR and FQNEAQ (reference sequence). The CDR3 coding sequence is TGTGCCAGCAGCTTACAAGGGCAGGGGGGAGGAAACACCATATATTTT. Protein sequence: CASSLQGQGGGNTIYF.

The chain uses TRBV7-9 and TRBJ2-1, with 9 positions matching TRBD2. The J segment lost 3 bases and the V segment lost 5 bases, leaving 11 bases of the junction unmatched. CDR3 length: 17 amino acids. CDR1 is SEHNR and CDR2 is FQNEAQ in the germline V gene (reference sequence). The CDR3 loop is CASSPPRLADLYNEQFF. As DNA, the CDR3 is TGTGCCAGCAGCCCACCCCGACTAGCGGACCTCTACAATGAGCAGTTCTTC.

V gene TRBV19 combines with J gene TRBJ1-4; a weak D match, TRBD1 (5 bases). The CDR3 is 14 amino acids. V shed 6 bases and J shed 8 bases, with 16 bases lying between them. Looked up from germline, CDR1 is LNHDA and CDR2 is SQIVND (reference sequence). The DNA for the CDR3 is TGTGCCAGTAGCCCACCGGGACTAGGGGAAAAACTGTTTTTT. This translates into CASSPPGLGEKLFF.

This CDR3 is CASSQEYRGHMNTEAFF. The CDR3 region has the DNA TGTGCCAGCAGCCAAGAATACCGTGGACACATGAACACTGAAGCTTTCTTT. The V and J genes are TRBV14 and TRBJ1-1, with D possibly being TRBD1 (5 bases). Trimming shortened V by 0 bases and J by 0 bases, and 14 bases separated the two germline ends. From germline, CDR1 is SGHDN and CDR2 FVKESK. This CDR3 spans 17 amino acids.

The CDR3 nucleotides are TGTGCCAGCAGCCCCGGACTAAGGCGGATGGGCACTGAAGCTTTCTTT. Translation gives CASSPGLRRMGTEAFF. This sequence joins TRBV7-2 and TRBJ1-1; D gene ambiguous. Germline values: CDR1 SGHTA, CDR2 FQGNSA. The CDR3 contains 16 residues. Trimming cost V 5 bases and J 4 bases, with 20 bases left between them.